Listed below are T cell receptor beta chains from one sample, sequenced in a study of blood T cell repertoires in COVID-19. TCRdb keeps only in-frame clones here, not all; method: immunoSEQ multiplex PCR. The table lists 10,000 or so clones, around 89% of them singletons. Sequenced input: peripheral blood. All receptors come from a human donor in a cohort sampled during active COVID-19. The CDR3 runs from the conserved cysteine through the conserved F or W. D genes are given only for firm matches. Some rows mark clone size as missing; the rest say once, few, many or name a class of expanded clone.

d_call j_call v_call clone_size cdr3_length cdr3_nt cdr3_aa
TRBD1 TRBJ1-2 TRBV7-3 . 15 TGTGCCAGCAGCTTTCAGGGGGGAGCTAACTATGGCTACACCTTC CASSFQGGANYGYTF
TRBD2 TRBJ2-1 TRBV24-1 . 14 TGTGCCACCAGTGTATCGGCTAGCGGGGGGGAGCAGTTCTTC CATSVSASGGEQFF
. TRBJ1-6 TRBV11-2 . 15 TGTGCCAGCAGCATAATAACAGGGTTCGGGTCACCCCTCCACTTT CASSIITGFGSPLHF
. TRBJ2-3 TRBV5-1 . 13 TGCGCCAGCAGTGACAGTTTCACAGATACGCAGTATTTT CASSDSFTDTQYF
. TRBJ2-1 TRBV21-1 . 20 TGTGCCAGCAGCAAGCGGATGTTCGGAGCGGGGGGAATCTCCTACAATGAGCAGTTCTTC CASSKRMFGAGGISYNEQFF
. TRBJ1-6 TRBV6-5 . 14 TGTGCCAGCACCGCCTCAGTGGTTCATTCACCCCTCCACTTT CASTASVVHSPLHF
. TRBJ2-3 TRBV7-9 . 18 TGTGCCAGCAGCCCATCCCGGGACTCTTATAGGGTCGCAGATACGCAGTATTTT CASSPSRDSYRVADTQYF
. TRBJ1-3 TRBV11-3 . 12 TGTGCCAGCAGGGGACTCGGAAACACCATATATTTT CASRGLGNTIYF
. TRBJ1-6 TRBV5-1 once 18 TGCGCCAGCAGCCCAGGACGACCGGGGACTCTAGGGAATTCACCCCTCCACTTT CASSPGRPGTLGNSPLHF
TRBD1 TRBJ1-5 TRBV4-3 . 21 TGCGCCAGCAGCCAAGATCAGATGGGCCCGAGGGACAGGGAGGGTGGTCAGCCCCAGCATTTT CASSQDQMGPRDREGGQPQHF
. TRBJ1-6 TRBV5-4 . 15 TGTGCCAGCAGCTTGGGGGGCGACTATAATTCACCCCTCCACTTT CASSLGGDYNSPLHF
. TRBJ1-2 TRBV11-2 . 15 TGTGCCAGCAGCTTAGATCCTGTCAGGGGCTATGGCTACACCTTC CASSLDPVRGYGYTF
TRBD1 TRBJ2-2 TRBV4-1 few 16 TGCGCCAGCAGCCAAGGGACAGGGGCGAACACCGGGGAGCTGTTTTTT CASSQGTGANTGELFF
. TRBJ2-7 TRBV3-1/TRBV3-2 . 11 TGTGCCAGCAGCCAAGAGTCGGAGCAGTACTTC CASSQESEQYF
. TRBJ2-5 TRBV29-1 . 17 TGCAGCGTTGATGGAGTGAGGCCTATTCGAACCCAAGAGACCCAGTACTTC CSVDGVRPIRTQETQYF
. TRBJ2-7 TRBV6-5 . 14 TGTGCCAGCAGTTACAGTGGGGCCTCCTACGAGCAGTACTTC CASSYSGASYEQYF
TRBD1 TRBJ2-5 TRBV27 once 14 TGTGCCAGCAGTAGGGACAGGGTCCAAGAGACCCAGTACTTC CASSRDRVQETQYF
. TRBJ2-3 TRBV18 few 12 TGTGCCAGCTCACCGAAGGGGGATACGCAGTATTTT CASSPKGDTQYF
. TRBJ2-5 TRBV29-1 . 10 TGCAGCGTTGTGGGCGAGACCCAGTACTTC CSVVGETQYF
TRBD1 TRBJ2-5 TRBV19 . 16 TGTGCCAGTAGTATATCGTGGGGGACAGGTCAAGAGACCCAGTACTTC CASSISWGTGQETQYF
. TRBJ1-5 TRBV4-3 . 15 TGCGCCAGCAGCCAAGACGGGCGGGGCTCTCAGCCCCAGCATTTT CASSQDGRGSQPQHF
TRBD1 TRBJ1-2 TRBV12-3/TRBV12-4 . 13 TGTGCCAGCAGGGGGACAGGGGGCTATGGCTACACCTTC CASRGTGGYGYTF
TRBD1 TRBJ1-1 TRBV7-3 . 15 TGTGCCAGCAGCTTAAAGGCAGGGGGGAACACTGAAGCTTTCTTT CASSLKAGGNTEAFF
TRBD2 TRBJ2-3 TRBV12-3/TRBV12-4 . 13 TGTGCCAGCAGGCTAGGGAGGGCAGATACGCAGTATTTT CASRLGRADTQYF
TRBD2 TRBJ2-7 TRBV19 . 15 TGTGCCAGTAGCGACCTCAAATCCGGGACTAGCGGGGCGTACTTC CASSDLKSGTSGAYF
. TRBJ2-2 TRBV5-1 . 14 TGCGCCAGCAGCTTTTACAGGGAGGGCGGGGAGCTGTTTTTT CASSFYREGGELFF
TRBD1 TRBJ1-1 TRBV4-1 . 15 TGCGCCAGCAGCCAAGGGGACAGGGGGTCTGGTGAAGCTTTCTTT CASSQGDRGSGEAFF
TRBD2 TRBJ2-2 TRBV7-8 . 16 TGTGCCAGCAGTCTACTAGCGGGGGTGAACACCGGGGAGCTGTTTTTT CASSLLAGVNTGELFF
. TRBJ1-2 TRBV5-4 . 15 TGTGCCAGCAGCTTGGTGACAGCCCGGGCCTATGGCTACACCTTC CASSLVTARAYGYTF
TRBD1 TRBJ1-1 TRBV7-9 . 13 TGTGCCAGCAGTTACGGACAGGCAACTGAAGCTTTCTTT CASSYGQATEAFF
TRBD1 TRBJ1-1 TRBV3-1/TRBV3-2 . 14 TGTGCCAGCAGCCAGGAGGGGGCGGACACTGAAGCTTTCTTT CASSQEGADTEAFF
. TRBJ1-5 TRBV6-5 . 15 TGTGCCAGCAGCCCAACAGGGTTAAAGGCTCAGCCCCAGCATTTT CASSPTGLKAQPQHF
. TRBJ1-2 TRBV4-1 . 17 TGCGCCAGCAGCCAAGGCAGGGTCAGGGGAGTGAACTATGGCTACACCTTC CASSQGRVRGVNYGYTF
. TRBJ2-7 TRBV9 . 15 TGTGCCAGCAGCGTAGGTGGGGCGGCCTCCTACGAGCAGTACTTC CASSVGGAASYEQYF
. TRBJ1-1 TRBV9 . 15 TGTGCCAGCAGCCCCCCGGGGAGGTCGAACACTGAAGCTTTCTTT CASSPPGRSNTEAFF
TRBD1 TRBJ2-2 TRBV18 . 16 TGTGCCAGCTCACCACGTCGGACAGGGAACACCGGGGAGCTGTTTTTT CASSPRRTGNTGELFF
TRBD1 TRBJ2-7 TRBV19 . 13 TGTGCCAGTAGTGCCCCCCAGGGGGACAGGTCGTACTTC CASSAPQGDRSYF
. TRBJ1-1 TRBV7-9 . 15 TGTGCCAGCAGCTTTATACGGGGAGACGGGACTGAAGCTTTCTTT CASSFIRGDGTEAFF